The clone carrying this T cell receptor (beta chain) was counted between two and nine times. Its antigen is as yet unknown. The CDR3 loop spans 13 amino acids. Trimming left V 3 bases short and J 1 base short, with 9 bases between. The germline gives CDR1 DFQATT, CDR2 SNEGSKA (reference sequence). PCR was performed a second time for about 7 to 12 cycles using a sample-barcoded 5' primer and a J-beta primer mix. Every molecule of cDNA carried a tag from a template-switch adaptor with 12 random nucleotides. One entry per CDR3 protein results from TCRdb running MiXCR on the 5' RACE reads. The sample holds approximately 600,000 distinct CDR3 sequences; around three fifths are singletons and the top ten take over 30%. This sample was taken from a study of blood T cells in healthy people across ages. Researchers collected approximately 9.5 milliliters of peripheral blood from every single donor. Study-wide findings and caveats: Unsorted PBMCs ruled out conclusive naive versus antigen-experienced comparison.

The sample comprised blood. This TCR was sampled from a man between 60 and 75 years old in good health. The V gene is TRBV20-1, the J gene TRBJ2-5; possible D gene TRBD2, 5 bases. DNA for the CDR3: TGCAGTGCTAGTCGGGAAGTCCAAGAGACCCAGTACTTC. Protein sequence: CSASREVQETQYF.